Listed below are T cell receptor beta chains from one sample, sequenced in a study of blood T cell repertoires in COVID-19. Generated by immunoSEQ multiplex PCR, the TCRdb table keeps only in-frame clones and is missing some. The sample shows approximately 140,000 clones, roughly 86% of them seen only once. The sequenced sample consisted of PBMCs or T cells enriched from blood (not recorded which). All receptors come from a woman aged 45-65 years with acute COVID-19. Both conserved end residues are part of each CDR3. A D gene is named only where the DNA matches it firmly. Clone sizes are given selectively: once, few, many, or a class where the clone is expanded.

clone size	J gene	V gene	D gene	CDR3 protein	CDR3 DNA
-	TRBJ2-2	TRBV5-1	TRBD1	CASSLGQGIGELFF	TGCGCCAGCAGCCTCGGACAGGGGATCGGGGAGCTGTTTTTT
-	TRBJ2-2	TRBV11-2	TRBD2	CASSTRLAGTGELFF	TGTGCCAGCAGCACCCGACTAGCGGGCACCGGGGAGCTGTTTTTT
-	TRBJ1-6	TRBV15	-	CATSSQGNSPLHF	TGTGCCACCAGCAGCCAGGGGAATTCACCCCTCCACTTT
-	TRBJ1-4	TRBV29-1	-	CSVLSRPGATNEKLFF	TGCAGCGTTCTGTCCAGACCGGGAGCAACTAATGAAAAACTGTTTTTT
-	TRBJ1-1	TRBV14	-	CASSHWGYTEAFF	TGTGCCAGCAGCCATTGGGGCTACACTGAAGCTTTCTTT
once	TRBJ2-4	TRBV7-9	-	CASSGAQAGGAGDIQYF	TGTGCCAGCAGCGGAGCCCAGGCAGGGGGCGCGGGGGACATTCAGTACTTC
-	TRBJ2-7	TRBV2	TRBD1	CASSEGVGQAFYEQYF	TGTGCCAGCAGTGAGGGTGTGGGACAGGCTTTCTACGAGCAGTACTTC
-	TRBJ1-1	TRBV3-1/TRBV3-2	-	CASSQGGGSSGEAFF	TGTGCCAGCAGCCAAGGAGGGGGATCCTCGGGTGAAGCTTTCTTT
-	TRBJ2-1	TRBV19	-	CATNGGLGNEQFF	TGTGCCACAAACGGGGGGCTGGGAAATGAGCAGTTCTTC
-	TRBJ2-7	TRBV11-2	TRBD1	CASSLGTGGGYEQYF	TGTGCCAGCAGCTTAGGGACAGGGGGCGGATACGAGCAGTACTTC
-	TRBJ2-7	TRBV13	-	CASSLGLSSYEQYF	TGTGCCAGCAGCTTAGGCCTGAGCTCCTACGAGCAGTACTTC
-	TRBJ1-2	TRBV19	TRBD1	CASGWTGDVAVDYTF	TGTGCCAGCGGATGGACAGGGGATGTTGCTGTCGACTACACCTTC
few	TRBJ2-7	TRBV7-8	TRBD2	CASSLGSLRAGRTSGRAYEQYF	TGTGCCAGCAGCTTAGGGTCCTTGAGGGCAGGTCGGACTAGCGGGAGGGCCTACGAGCAGTACTTC
-	TRBJ2-5	TRBV30	-	CAWSATMGETQYF	TGTGCCTGGAGTGCAACTATGGGAGAGACCCAGTACTTC
few	TRBJ2-3	TRBV6-2/TRBV6-3	TRBD2	CASSLPSGAGSDTQYF	TGTGCCAGCAGTCTGCCTAGCGGAGCAGGGTCAGATACGCAGTATTTT
-	TRBJ2-7	TRBV5-6	TRBD1	CASSDRRGLVDEQYF	TGTGCCAGCAGCGATCGCAGGGGGCTGGTCGACGAGCAGTACTTC
-	TRBJ2-3	TRBV10-1	-	CASSNPGAKGTDTQYF	TGCGCCAGCAGTAACCCAGGGGCTAAAGGCACAGATACGCAGTATTTT
-	TRBJ2-3	TRBV5-6	TRBD1	CASSPMDRGVDTQYF	TGTGCCAGCAGCCCCATGGACAGGGGGGTAGATACGCAGTATTTT
-	TRBJ2-1	TRBV7-7	-	CASSSGRGSYNEQFF	TGTGCTAGCAGCTCGGGCAGAGGGTCCTACAATGAGCAGTTCTTC
-	TRBJ2-1	TRBV12-5	-	CASARSGAEANEQFF	TGTGCTAGTGCCCGCTCGGGAGCGGAGGCCAATGAGCAGTTCTTC
-	TRBJ1-4	TRBV25-1	-	CASSDLRRGSNEKLFF	TGTGCCAGCAGTGATTTGCGGAGGGGTTCTAATGAAAAACTGTTTTTT
once	TRBJ1-3	TRBV30	-	CAWSVKGEAGNTIYF	TGTGCCTGGAGTGTAAAAGGGGAAGCAGGAAACACCATATATTTT
-	TRBJ2-3	TRBV5-6	-	CASSLRRGPPFSDTQYF	TGTGCCAGCAGCCTACGCCGCGGGCCACCTTTCAGCGATACGCAGTATTTT
few	TRBJ2-2	TRBV10-1	-	CASSESPGVGTGELFF	TGCGCCAGCAGTGAGTCGCCGGGAGTGGGGACCGGGGAGCTGTTTTTT
-	TRBJ2-3	TRBV6-5	-	CASRMTGPTDTQYF	TGTGCCAGCAGGATGACAGGACCCACAGATACGCAGTATTTT
-	TRBJ2-2	TRBV5-1	-	CASSLESGQNTGELFF	TGCGCCAGCAGCTTGGAATCAGGGCAGAACACCGGGGAGCTGTTTTTT
-	TRBJ1-1	TRBV10-3	-	CAISANRVPEAFF	TGTGCCATCAGTGCCAACAGGGTCCCTGAAGCTTTCTTT
-	TRBJ2-1	TRBV3-1/TRBV3-2	-	CASSQVGANEQFF	TGTGCCAGCAGCCAAGTAGGGGCAAATGAGCAGTTCTTC
-	TRBJ1-2	TRBV2	-	CASSESGQNYGYTF	TGTGCCAGCAGTGAATCTGGACAAAACTATGGCTACACCTTC
-	TRBJ2-7	TRBV28	TRBD1	CASSLLGTGSYEQYF	TGTGCCAGCAGTTTATTGGGGACAGGATCCTACGAGCAGTACTTC
-	TRBJ2-7	TRBV5-5	TRBD2	CASSPRLAGGSYEQYF	TGTGCCAGCAGCCCCAGACTAGCGGGAGGGTCCTACGAGCAGTACTTC
-	TRBJ1-3	TRBV6-5	-	CASSRGREGRTTIYF	TGTGCCAGCAGTAGAGGTAGAGAGGGGAGGACCACCATATATTTT
-	TRBJ2-1	TRBV7-9	TRBD2	CASSPSGSSYNEQFF	TGTGCCAGCAGCCCCAGCGGGAGCTCCTACAATGAGCAGTTCTTC
-	TRBJ2-5	TRBV2	TRBD2	CASTSGRMSVETQYF	TGTGCCAGCACTAGCGGGAGAATGTCGGTAGAGACCCAGTACTTC
-	TRBJ2-2	TRBV2	TRBD1	CASRAGTDTGELFF	TGTGCCAGCAGGGCCGGGACAGACACCGGGGAGCTGTTTTTT
-	TRBJ1-3	TRBV3-1/TRBV3-2	TRBD1	CASSRDRTSRGTIYF	TGTGCCAGCAGCCGGGACAGGACTTCTCGAGGCACCATATATTTT
-	TRBJ2-1	TRBV9	-	CASSVAGDSYNEQFF	TGTGCCAGCAGCGTAGCGGGGGACTCCTACAATGAGCAGTTCTTC
-	TRBJ2-1	TRBV7-6	TRBD2	CASSSPGLGNEQFF	TGTGCCAGCAGCTCCCCGGGACTAGGGAATGAGCAGTTCTTC
few	TRBJ1-1	TRBV5-1	TRBD1	CASSLYKGATEAFF	TGCGCCAGCAGCTTGTACAAGGGGGCGACTGAAGCTTTCTTT
-	TRBJ1-2	TRBV28	-	CASSLSGAGYTF	TGTGCCAGCAGTTTATCAGGGGCTGGCTACACCTTC
-	TRBJ2-3	TRBV27	TRBD2	CAIGLAGVDTQYF	TGTGCCATCGGACTAGCGGGAGTTGATACGCAGTATTTT
-	TRBJ2-3	TRBV18	-	CASSPSDTQYF	TGTGCCAGCTCACCCTCAGATACGCAGTATTTT
-	TRBJ2-5	TRBV10-3	TRBD1	CAIRRQGAGGEETQYF	TGTGCCATCAGAAGACAGGGGGCGGGCGGGGAAGAGACCCAGTACTTC
-	TRBJ2-5	TRBV24-1	TRBD1	CATSDSGTGYPETQYF	TGTGCCACCAGTGATTCCGGGACAGGATACCCAGAGACCCAGTACTTC
-	TRBJ2-7	TRBV2	-	CASRTGVSYEQYF	TGTGCCAGCAGGACGGGGGTCTCCTACGAGCAGTACTTC
-	TRBJ2-5	TRBV2	-	CASSEQGGQETQYF	TGTGCCAGCAGTGAGCAGGGAGGACAAGAGACCCAGTACTTC
-	TRBJ2-1	TRBV12-5	-	CASGLVYGGYNEQFF	TGTGCTAGTGGTTTGGTATACGGGGGTTACAATGAGCAGTTCTTC
-	TRBJ1-1	TRBV23-1	-	CASSQSCGYLNTEAFF	TGCGCCAGCAGTCAATCGTGCGGGTACCTGAACACTGAAGCTTTCTTT
-	TRBJ1-4	TRBV27	-	CASRVTGTTNEKLFF	TGTGCCAGCAGGGTTACAGGGACAACTAATGAAAAACTGTTTTTT